This TCR beta chain came from a study of control samples from healthy donors and cancer patients. Here immunoSEQ multiplex PCR was the method, and the copy in TCRdb shows in-frame clones only, minus some. The data show some 130,000 clones, about 95% seen once. This clonotype was sampled from a man aged 25-40 years in good health. The sequenced sample was blood.

CDR3 amino acids: CASRGVTGTEAFF. The CDR3 DNA reads TGTGCCAGCCGGGGGGTCACGGGGACTGAAGCTTTCTTT. The rearrangement joins TRBV28 to TRBJ1-1; TRBD1 might be the D (5 bases). The V and J ends lost 8 bases and 5 bases respectively, with 15 bases between them. CDR3 length: 13 residues. Germline lookup yields CDR1 MDHEN and CDR2 SYDVKM.